One TCR beta chain is described in this entry. Its binding antigen is unknown. One base away there is no much larger clone; base qualities are not given. Reads for this sample came from an Illumina MiSeq. TCRbeta CDR3 amplification used genomic DNA from the sorted T cell subsets as template. The TCRbeta CDR3 region was amplified by multiplex PCR with 30 forward and 13 reverse primers. AMPure XP beads were used to purify the PCR products, after which a second approximately 25-cycle PCR added indices and adaptors. Before sequencing, libraries were gel-purified with the QIAquick Gel Extraction Kit. In the source study's methods: FLASH was used to merge paired-end reads, and IgBLAST was used to align the merged reads to IMGT V, D and J germline references. Reads with below 70% alignment identity to germline references were discarded, leaving 11,114,426 reads study-wide. IMGT definitions were followed to assign CDR3 boundaries, reading frame and productivity. Highly-expanded clones were defined as clones at or above 1% of reads, and diversity was measured by normalized Shannon entropy. Unpaired two-tailed t-tests were used to test for differences in Shannon entropy between groups. In-frame beta chains were kept once TCRdb had trimmed the public reads at Q25 with fastp and called clones with MiXCR. Every distinct CDR3 protein forms one entry, paired with its most common genes and DNA. For this entry, the V and J calls and clone size follow TCRdb and not the study's own pipeline. The sample profile shows 280,000 or so distinct CDR3 sequences; more than 40% of them were found once. About 13% of the sample is taken by the ten largest.

This sample was taken from a study of type 1 and type 2 diabetes patients (dated by TCRdb to between 2015 and 2016). About the study as a whole: About nine type 1 diabetes patients, a few type 2 diabetes patients and roughly 6 nondiabetic controls, all recruited in China, made up the cohort. Type 2 diabetes patients served as a disease comparison group for the type 1 diabetes patients. Sequencing of the TCRbeta libraries was paired-end and was performed on Illumina HiSeq 2000 or MiSeq instruments. A total of under 25,000,000 paired-end reads were generated across the whole study. When approximately 22-cycle amplification was compared with 25-cycle amplification, V gene usage looked similar, suggesting that primer efficiencies were similar and PCR bias was random. In the study, high-throughput sequencing was used to profile TCRbeta repertoires so that type 1 diabetes, type 2 diabetes and nondiabetic individuals could be compared. Throughout the study, CD4 or CD8 MicroBeads on MACS columns were used to positively select CD4+ and CD8+ T cells from PBMCs. Beyond this particular receptor, the publication reports: Type 2 diabetes patients had few highly-expanded CD4+ clones, median one, accounting for a median approximately 4% of reads. Because only a limited number of T2D and control samples were sequenced, some T1D-only HECs might also be present in more T2D or control samples. V and J gene usage patterns of type 2 diabetes and control samples were highly correlated, averaging around 0.97 between samples. High diversity was shown by type 2 diabetes repertoires, and the diversity was significantly greater than that of type 1 diabetes repertoires in both CD4+ and CD8+ T cells. Age and gender were not matched between study groups, possibly biasing interpretation.

Standard classification criteria for type 1 or type 2 diabetes were met by all diabetic patients, and glucose and C-peptide were assessed by WHO-recommended methods. Donors with other autoimmune diseases or infections within the previous four weeks were excluded. From each participant, ten milliliters of peripheral blood were collected. PBMCs were isolated with LymphoPrep density separation. The CDR3, from cysteine to phenylalanine, totals 13 residues. CDR3 DNA is the only sequence kept; it has 39 bases, read in frame from the first base. The germline ends are 17 bases apart after V is trimmed by 11 bases and J by 3 bases. Reading the germline V gene (reference sequence) gives CDR1 LNHDA and CDR2 SQIVND.

The sequence derives from a man younger than 35 with type 2 diabetes. This chain joins TRBV19 to TRBJ2-7; perhaps TRBD2 is the D gene, with 7 bases matching. Source material: peripheral blood mononuclear cells (PBMCs). The DNA sequence reads TGTGCCTCCAGCCGGGGGGCCAGCTACGAGCAGTACTTC. This is translated as CASSRGASYEQYF.